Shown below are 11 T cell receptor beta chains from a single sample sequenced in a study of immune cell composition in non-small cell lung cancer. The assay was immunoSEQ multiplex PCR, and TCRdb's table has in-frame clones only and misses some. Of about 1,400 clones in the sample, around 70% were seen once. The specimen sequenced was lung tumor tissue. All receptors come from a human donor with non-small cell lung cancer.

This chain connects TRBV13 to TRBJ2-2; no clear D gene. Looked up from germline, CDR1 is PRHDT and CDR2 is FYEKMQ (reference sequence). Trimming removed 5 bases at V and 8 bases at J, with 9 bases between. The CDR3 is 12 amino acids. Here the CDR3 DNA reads TGTGCCAGCAGCCCTGGTCGGGGGGAGCTGTTTTTT. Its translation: CASSPGRGELFF.

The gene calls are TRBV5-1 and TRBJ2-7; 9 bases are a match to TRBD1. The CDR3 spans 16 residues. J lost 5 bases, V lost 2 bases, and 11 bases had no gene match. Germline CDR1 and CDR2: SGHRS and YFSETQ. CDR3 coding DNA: TGCGCCAGCAGCTTCGTTCAGTACAGGGGGCGGAACGAGCAGTACTTC. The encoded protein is CASSFVQYRGRNEQYF.

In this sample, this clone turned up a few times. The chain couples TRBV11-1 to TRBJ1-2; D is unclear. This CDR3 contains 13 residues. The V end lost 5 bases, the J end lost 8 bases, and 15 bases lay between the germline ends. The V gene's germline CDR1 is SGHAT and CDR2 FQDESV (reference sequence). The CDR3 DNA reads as TGTGCCAGCAGCCGAGGAGGCGGGTCAGGCTACACCTTC. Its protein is CASSRGGGSGYTF.

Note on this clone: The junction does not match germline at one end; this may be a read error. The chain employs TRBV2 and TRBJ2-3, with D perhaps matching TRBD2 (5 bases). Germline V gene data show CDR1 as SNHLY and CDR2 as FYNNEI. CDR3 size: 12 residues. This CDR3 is CASTESLRLMYF. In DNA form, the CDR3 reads TGTGCCAGCACTGAATCTTTGAGACTAATGTATTTT.

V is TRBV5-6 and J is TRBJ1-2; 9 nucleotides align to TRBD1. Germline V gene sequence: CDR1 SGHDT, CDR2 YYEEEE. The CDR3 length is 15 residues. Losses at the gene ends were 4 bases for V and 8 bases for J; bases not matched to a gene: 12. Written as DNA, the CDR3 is TGTGCCAGCAGCCGCGGACAGGGGCAAGCGGGGGGCTACACCTTC. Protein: CASSRGQGQAGGYTF. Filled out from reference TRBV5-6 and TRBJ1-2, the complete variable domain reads DAGVTQSPTHLIKTRGQQVTLRCSPKSGHDTVSWYQQALGQGPQFIFQYYEEEERQRGNFPDRFSGHQFPNYSSELNVNALLLGDSALYLCASSRGQGQAGGYTFGSGTRLTVV.

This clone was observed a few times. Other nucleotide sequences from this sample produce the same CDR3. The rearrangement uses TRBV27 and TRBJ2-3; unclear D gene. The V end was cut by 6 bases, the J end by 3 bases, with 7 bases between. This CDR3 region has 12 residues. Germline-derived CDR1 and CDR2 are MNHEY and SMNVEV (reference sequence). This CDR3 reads CASSSRTDTQYF. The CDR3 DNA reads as TGTGCCAGCAGCTCTAGAACAGATACGCAGTATTTT.

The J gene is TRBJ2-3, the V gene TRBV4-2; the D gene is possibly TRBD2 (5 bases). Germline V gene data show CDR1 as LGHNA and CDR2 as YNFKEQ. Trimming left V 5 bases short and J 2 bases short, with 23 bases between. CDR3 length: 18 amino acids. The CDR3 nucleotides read TGTGCCAGCAGCTTGCCAGGTTCGTGGGAGTCCCCCACAGATACGCAGTATTTT. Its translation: CASSLPGSWESPTDTQYF.

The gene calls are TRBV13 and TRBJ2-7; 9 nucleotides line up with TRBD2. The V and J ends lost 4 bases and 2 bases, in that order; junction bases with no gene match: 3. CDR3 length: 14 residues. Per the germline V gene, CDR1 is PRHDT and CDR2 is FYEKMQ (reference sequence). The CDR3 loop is CASSSTSGTYEQYF. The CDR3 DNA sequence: TGTGCCAGCAGCTCGACTAGCGGAACCTACGAGCAGTACTTC.

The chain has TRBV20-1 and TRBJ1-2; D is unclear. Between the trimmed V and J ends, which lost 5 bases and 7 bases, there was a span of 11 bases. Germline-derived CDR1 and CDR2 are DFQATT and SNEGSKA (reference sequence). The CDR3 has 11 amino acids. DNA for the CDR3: TGCAGTGCTGGCGGAGTAGGTGGCTACACCTTC. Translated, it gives CSAGGVGGYTF.

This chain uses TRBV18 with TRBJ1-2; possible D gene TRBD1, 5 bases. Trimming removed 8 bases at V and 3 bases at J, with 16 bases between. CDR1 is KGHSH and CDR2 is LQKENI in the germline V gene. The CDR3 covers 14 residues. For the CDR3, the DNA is TGTGCCAGCAGGTCCTCGGGGGTTTACTATGGCTACACCTTC. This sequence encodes CASRSSGVYYGYTF.

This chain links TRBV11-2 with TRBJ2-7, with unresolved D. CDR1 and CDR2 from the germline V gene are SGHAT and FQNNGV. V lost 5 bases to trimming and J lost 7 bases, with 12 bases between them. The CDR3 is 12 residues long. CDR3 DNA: TGTGCCAGCAGCCCGGCGTTGAGGGAGCAGTACTTC. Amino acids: CASSPALREQYF.